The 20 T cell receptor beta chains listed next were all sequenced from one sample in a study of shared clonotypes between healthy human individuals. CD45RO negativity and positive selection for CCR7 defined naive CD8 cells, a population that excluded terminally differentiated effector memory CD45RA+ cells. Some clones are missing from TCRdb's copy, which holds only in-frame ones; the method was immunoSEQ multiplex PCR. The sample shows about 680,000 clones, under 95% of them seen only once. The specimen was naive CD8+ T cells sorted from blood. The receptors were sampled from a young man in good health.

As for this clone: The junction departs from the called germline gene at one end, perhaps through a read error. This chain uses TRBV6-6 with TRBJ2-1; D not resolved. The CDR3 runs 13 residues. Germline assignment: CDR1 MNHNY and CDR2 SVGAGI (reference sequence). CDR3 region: CASSYSVYDEQFF. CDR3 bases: TGTGCCAGCAGTTACTCGGTCTACGATGAGCAGTTCTTC.

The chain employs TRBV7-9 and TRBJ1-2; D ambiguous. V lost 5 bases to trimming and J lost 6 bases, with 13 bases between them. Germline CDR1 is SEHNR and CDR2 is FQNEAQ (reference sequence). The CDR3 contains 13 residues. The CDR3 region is CASSLGSGDGYTF. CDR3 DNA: TGTGCCAGCAGCCTAGGGTCAGGAGATGGCTACACCTTC.

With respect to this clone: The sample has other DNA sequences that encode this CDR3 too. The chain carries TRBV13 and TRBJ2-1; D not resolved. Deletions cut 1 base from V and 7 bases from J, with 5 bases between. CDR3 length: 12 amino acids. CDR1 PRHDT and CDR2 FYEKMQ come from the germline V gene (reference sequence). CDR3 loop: CASSLDGNEQFF. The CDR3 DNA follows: TGTGCCAGCAGCTTAGACGGGAATGAGCAGTTCTTC.

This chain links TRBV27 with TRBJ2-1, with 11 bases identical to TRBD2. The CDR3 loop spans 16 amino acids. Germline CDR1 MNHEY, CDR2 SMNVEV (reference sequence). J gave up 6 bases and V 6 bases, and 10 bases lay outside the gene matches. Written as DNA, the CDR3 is TGTGCCAGCAGGATAGCGGGAGGGCCTTATCGCAATGAGCAGTTCTTC. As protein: CASRIAGGPYRNEQFF.

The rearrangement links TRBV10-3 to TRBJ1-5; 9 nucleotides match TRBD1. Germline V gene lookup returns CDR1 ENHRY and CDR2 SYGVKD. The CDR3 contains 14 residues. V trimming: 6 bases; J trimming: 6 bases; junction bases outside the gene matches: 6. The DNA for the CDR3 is TGTGCCATCAGGGGGACAGGGTTTGCTCAGCCCCAGCATTTT. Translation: CAIRGTGFAQPQHF.

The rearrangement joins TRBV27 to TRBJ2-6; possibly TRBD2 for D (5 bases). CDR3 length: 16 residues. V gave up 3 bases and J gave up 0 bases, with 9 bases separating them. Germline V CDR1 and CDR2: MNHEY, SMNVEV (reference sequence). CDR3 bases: TGTGCCAGCAGTTTCGCGGGCCCCTCTGGGGCCAACGTCCTGACTTTC. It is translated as CASSFAGPSGANVLTF.

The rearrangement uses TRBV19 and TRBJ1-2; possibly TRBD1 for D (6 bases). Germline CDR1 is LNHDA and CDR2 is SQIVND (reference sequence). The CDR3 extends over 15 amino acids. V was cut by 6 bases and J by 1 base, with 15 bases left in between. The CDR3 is CASRPGAGGNYGYTF. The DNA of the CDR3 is TGTGCCAGTAGGCCAGGGGCTGGCGGTAACTATGGCTACACCTTC.

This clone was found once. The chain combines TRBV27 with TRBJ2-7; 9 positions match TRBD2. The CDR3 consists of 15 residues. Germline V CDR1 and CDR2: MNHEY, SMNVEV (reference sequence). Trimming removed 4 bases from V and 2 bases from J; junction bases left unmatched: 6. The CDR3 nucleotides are TGTGCCAGCAGTTCCGGGGCTAGCGGGACCTACGAGCAGTACTTC. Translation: CASSSGASGTYEQYF.

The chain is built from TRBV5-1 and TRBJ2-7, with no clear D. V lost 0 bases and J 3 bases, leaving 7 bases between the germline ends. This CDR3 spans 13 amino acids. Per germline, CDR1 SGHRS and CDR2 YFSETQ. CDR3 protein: CASSLAHDYEQYF. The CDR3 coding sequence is TGCGCCAGCAGCTTGGCTCATGACTACGAGCAGTACTTC.

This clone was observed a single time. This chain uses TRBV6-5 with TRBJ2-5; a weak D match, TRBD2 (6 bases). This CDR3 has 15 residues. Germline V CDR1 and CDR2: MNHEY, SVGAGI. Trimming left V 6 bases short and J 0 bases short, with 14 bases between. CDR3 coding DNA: TGTGCCAGCAGAATCGGTAGCGGCCACCAAGAGACCCAGTACTTC. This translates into CASRIGSGHQETQYF.

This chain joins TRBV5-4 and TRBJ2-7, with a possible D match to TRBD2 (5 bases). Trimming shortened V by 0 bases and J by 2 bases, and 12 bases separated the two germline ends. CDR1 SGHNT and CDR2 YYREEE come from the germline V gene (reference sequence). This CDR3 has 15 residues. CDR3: CASSLEIAPTYEQYF. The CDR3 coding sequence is TGTGCCAGCAGCTTGGAGATAGCGCCCACCTACGAGCAGTACTTC.

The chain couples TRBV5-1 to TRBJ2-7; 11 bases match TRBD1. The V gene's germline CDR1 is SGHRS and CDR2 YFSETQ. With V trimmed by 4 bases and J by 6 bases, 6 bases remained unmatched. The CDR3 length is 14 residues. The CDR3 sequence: CASSSRDRGTEQYF. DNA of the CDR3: TGCGCCAGCAGCAGCCGGGACAGGGGGACCGAGCAGTACTTC.

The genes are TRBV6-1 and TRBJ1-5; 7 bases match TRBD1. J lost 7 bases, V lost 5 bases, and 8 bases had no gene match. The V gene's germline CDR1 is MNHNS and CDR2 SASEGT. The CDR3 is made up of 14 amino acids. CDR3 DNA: TGTGCCAGCAGTCCGCGACAGGGCAGCCAGCCCCAGCATTTT. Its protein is CASSPRQGSQPQHF.

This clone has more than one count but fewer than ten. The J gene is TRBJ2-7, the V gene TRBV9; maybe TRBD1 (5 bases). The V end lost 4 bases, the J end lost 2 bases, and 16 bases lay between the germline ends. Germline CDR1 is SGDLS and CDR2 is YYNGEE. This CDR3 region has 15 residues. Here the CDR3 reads CASSSWGTGAYEQYF. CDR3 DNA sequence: TGTGCCAGCAGCTCCTGGGGCACCGGCGCCTACGAGCAGTACTTC.

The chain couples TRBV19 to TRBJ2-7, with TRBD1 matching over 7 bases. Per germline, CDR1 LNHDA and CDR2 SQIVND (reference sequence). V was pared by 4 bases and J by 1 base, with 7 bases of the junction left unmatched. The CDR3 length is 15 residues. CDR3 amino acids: CASSTSWTGSYEQYF. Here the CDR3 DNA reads TGTGCCAGTAGTACTTCTTGGACAGGATCCTACGAGCAGTACTTC.

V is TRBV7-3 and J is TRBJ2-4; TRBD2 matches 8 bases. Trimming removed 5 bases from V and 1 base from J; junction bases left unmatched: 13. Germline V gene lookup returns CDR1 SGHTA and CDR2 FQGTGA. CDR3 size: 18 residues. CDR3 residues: CASSPPFRREEAKNIQYF. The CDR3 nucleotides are TGTGCCAGCAGCCCACCCTTTCGGCGGGAGGAGGCCAAAAACATTCAGTACTTC.

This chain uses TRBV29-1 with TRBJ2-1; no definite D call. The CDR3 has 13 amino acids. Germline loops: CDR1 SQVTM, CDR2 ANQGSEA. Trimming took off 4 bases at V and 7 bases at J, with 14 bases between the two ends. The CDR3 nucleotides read TGCAGCGTTGGAGACGGACCGACGAATGAGCAGTTCTTC. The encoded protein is CSVGDGPTNEQFF.

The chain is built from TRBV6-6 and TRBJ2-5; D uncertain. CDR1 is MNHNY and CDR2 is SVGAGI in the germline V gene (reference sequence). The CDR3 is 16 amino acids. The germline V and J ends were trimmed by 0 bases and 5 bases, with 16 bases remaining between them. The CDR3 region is CASSYSLDRPFETQYF. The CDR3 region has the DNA TGTGCCAGCAGTTACTCCCTGGACCGTCCGTTTGAGACCCAGTACTTC.

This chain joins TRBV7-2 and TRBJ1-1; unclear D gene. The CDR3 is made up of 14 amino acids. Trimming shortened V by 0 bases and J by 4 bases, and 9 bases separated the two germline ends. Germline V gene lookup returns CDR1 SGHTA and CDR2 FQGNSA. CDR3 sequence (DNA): TGTGCCAGCAGCTTAGCGATTAGGTCCACTGAAGCTTTCTTT. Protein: CASSLAIRSTEAFF.

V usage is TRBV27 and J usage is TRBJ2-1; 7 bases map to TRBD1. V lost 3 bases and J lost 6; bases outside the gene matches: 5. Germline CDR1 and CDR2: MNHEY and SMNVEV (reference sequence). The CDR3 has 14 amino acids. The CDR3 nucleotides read TGTGCCAGCAGTTTCTCCCCAGGGGGCAATGAGCAGTTCTTC. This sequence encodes CASSFSPGGNEQFF.